The sample holds one count of the clone carrying this TCR beta chain. This clone may be a read error of a much larger clone one base away. This entry comes from a study of blood T cells in healthy people across ages. Per the germline V gene, CDR1 is SQVTM and CDR2 is ANQGSEA. V dropped 7 bases and J dropped 10 bases, with 17 bases sitting between them. This CDR3 comprises 12 residues. With a J-beta primer mix and a sample-barcoded 5' primer, a second PCR ran about 6 to 11 cycles. Via MiXCR, TCRdb re-called the 5' RACE reads, giving one row per CDR3 protein. The top ten clones hold 10% to 15% of a sample with 700,000 to 850,000 distinct CDR3 sequences, roughly 35% of them seen once.

This TCR was recovered from a man aged 18-30 years in good health. Sequenced input: blood. The rearrangement uses TRBV29-1 and TRBJ2-1; D uncertain. CDR3 sequence: CSAASFSGEQFF. The CDR3 DNA follows: TGCAGCGCCGCGTCCTTTTCAGGCGAGCAGTTCTTC.